This T cell receptor beta chain stems from a study of T-cell reconstitution after alpha-beta-depleted transplantation in children. It was with unique molecular identifiers that the TCRbeta library was prepared. TCRdb recomputed calls from the PCR reads with MiXCR, one row per CDR3 protein. Of 900,000 or so distinct CDR3 sequences listed, roughly 15% are singletons. This clonotype was seen only a few times. Its antigen remains unknown. This CDR3 has 15 residues. V lost 8 bases and J 0 bases, leaving 16 bases between the germline ends. CDR1 is LGHDT and CDR2 is YNNKEL in the germline V gene (reference sequence). General study findings and limits: Reported findings indicate that, about two months after transplant, alpha-beta T cells came from several hundred expanded clones, which were derived from non-depleted graft cells. The study traced high day-60 TCRbeta diversity in some patients to surviving recipient T cells and thymic progenitors. Newly made T cells mostly supplied T-cell counts and diversity one year after transplant.

This chain joins TRBV3-1 and TRBJ1-2; TRBD1 is a possible D gene (5 bases). The receptor was derived from a male patient between 10 and 17 years old who had a stem cell transplant for acute lymphoblastic leukemia, so the T cells may come from the graft donor. Sequenced here: PBMCs, mostly from graft donor cells, sampled 360 days after TCRalphabeta/CD19-depleted stem cell transplant. The CDR3 DNA is TGTGCCAGCCCCGGAGGGACTCTAACTAACTATGGCTACACCTTC. It yields the protein CASPGGTLTNYGYTF.